A single TCR beta chain is shown here with its context. Its target is not known. The read gets to within 3 residues of the CDR3 end, and the germline J gene fills in the rest. These data belong to a study of T cells in women clearing cervical HPV infection. Turning to the study itself: Controls' single incident HPV16 infection cleared within 12 months without precancer. Case blood was drawn a median 149 days after lesion detection.

The table came from immunoSEQ multiplex PCR; TCRdb's copy has only in-frame clones and leaves some out. This sample contains around 29,000 clones. The V end was cut by 8 bases, the J end by 4 bases, with 11 bases between. Germline CDR1 is LGHNT and CDR2 is FRNRAP. This CDR3 region has 12 residues. MY09/MY11 PCR detected cervical HPV DNA; dot-blot assigned genotypes. Study-level findings and limits: Timing of associations relative to infection is unclear; T-cell subsets were not isolated.

The clonotype originates from a woman between 18 and 69 years old with a cervical HPV16 infection that either progressed to CIN3+ or cleared (not recorded which). V and J are TRBV12-5 and TRBJ1-1; no firm D call. The sample comprised blood buffy coat. Incomplete CDR3 DNA: TGTGCTAGTTCTCCCCAAGGCACTGAA. This codes for CASSPQGTE. The full CDR3 reads CASSPQGTEAFF.